This T cell receptor beta chain was profiled in a study of T cell changes during pregnancy in multiple sclerosis. The V gene's germline CDR1 is SGHNT and CDR2 YYREEE (reference sequence). The CDR3 runs to 17 residues. With 0 bases clipped from V and 1 base from J, the junction kept 8 bases outside the gene matches. Libraries were prepared by immunoSEQ multiplex PCR; TCRdb keeps only in-frame clonotypes and omits some of them. The repertoire has tens of thousands of clones, more than 70% of them found once; the top ten carry approximately 0.75%. Sequenced material: CD4+ T cells from peripheral blood mononuclear cells, taken after pregnancy. The receptor's source is a female donor in good health, enrolled as a control in a pregnancy study. V is TRBV5-4 and J is TRBJ2-5, with 8 bases identical to TRBD2. CDR3 bases: TGTGCCAGCAGCTTGGCCGCCGCGGGGGGCCCCCAAGAGACCCAGTACTTC. It yields the protein CASSLAAAGGPQETQYF.